This is a list of T cell receptor beta chains from one sample in a study of blood T cell repertoires in COVID-19. The protocol was immunoSEQ multiplex PCR, while the TCRdb copy is restricted to in-frame clones and leaves out a portion. The data show tens of thousands of clones, 75% seen once. The sample consisted of peripheral blood. Source of these receptors: a woman in her forties or fifties with acute or convalescent COVID-19. CDR3s include the opening cysteine and the closing phenylalanine or tryptophan. Fields, in order: J gene, D gene, V gene, CDR3 DNA, CDR3 protein. D genes are given only for firm matches.

J: TRBJ1-3; D: TRBD1; V: TRBV10-3; DNA: TGTGCCATCAGGGGGACAGGGGTTGGAAACACCATATATTTT; CDR3: CAIRGTGVGNTIYF
J: TRBJ2-1; D: TRBD2; V: TRBV6-5; DNA: TGTGCCAGCAGTTCGCGGGGGGGAGGTTACAATGAGCAGTTCTTC; CDR3: CASSSRGGGYNEQFF
J: TRBJ1-4; D: .; V: TRBV7-8; DNA: TGTGCCAGCAGCTTAGACGGAACAGTTAATGAAAAACTGTTTTTT; CDR3: CASSLDGTVNEKLFF
J: TRBJ1-5; D: .; V: TRBV10-3; DNA: TGTGCCATCAGTGAGTCGACGGGTCAGCCCCAGCATTTT; CDR3: CAISESTGQPQHF
J: TRBJ2-3; D: TRBD2; V: TRBV6-5; DNA: TGTGCCAGCAGGCTGGGACTAGCGGAAGATACGCAGTATTTT; CDR3: CASRLGLAEDTQYF
J: TRBJ2-7; D: TRBD1; V: TRBV5-1; DNA: TGCGCCAGCAGCTTGGGACAGGGGGCCTACGAGCAGTACTTC; CDR3: CASSLGQGAYEQYF
J: TRBJ2-2; D: TRBD1; V: TRBV12-3/TRBV12-4; DNA: TGTGCCAGCAGGGACAGGGGGTTCGGGGAGCTGTTTTTT; CDR3: CASRDRGFGELFF
J: TRBJ1-1; D: .; V: TRBV7-9; DNA: TGTGCCAGCAGCGACAGACAGTTTGAAGCTTTCTTT; CDR3: CASSDRQFEAFF
J: TRBJ1-2; D: .; V: TRBV11-2; DNA: TGTGCCAGCAGCTTAGATCTGGAGGGGACCCGTCGACATGGCTACACCTTC; CDR3: CASSLDLEGTRRHGYTF
J: TRBJ1-2; D: .; V: TRBV6-6; DNA: TGTGCCAGCAATCGACAGGAAGGCTACACCTTC; CDR3: CASNRQEGYTF
J: TRBJ1-3; D: TRBD1; V: TRBV30; DNA: TGTGCCTGGAGTTTGGACAGGCCGCTCTCTGGAAACACCATATATTTT; CDR3: CAWSLDRPLSGNTIYF
J: TRBJ1-2; D: TRBD1; V: TRBV6-5; DNA: TGTGCCAGCAGGCGCCCGACAGGGGGCAACTATGGCTACACCTTC; CDR3: CASRRPTGGNYGYTF